This TCR beta chain was captured in a study of T cell repertoires in cytomegalovirus infection (dated by TCRdb to the late 2010s). Looking at the study overall: Recently identified HLA-C-restricted CMV epitopes, whose presentation resists viral immunomodulation, were targeted by peptide stimulations together with well-studied HLA-B-restricted epitopes. Donor HLA type was relevant to the analysis, as public TCR beta signatures indicated carriage of CMV infection together with the matching HLA type. General findings and caveats noted by the study authors: Carriers of CMV infection plus the relevant HLA type were discriminated by the cumulative frequency of public TCR beta family members in the study cohort and in an independent roughly 340-donor cohort. The ex vivo response was dominated by HLA-C-restricted CMV-specific TCR beta clonotypes, which also provided the single most frequent clonotype in two of eight donors.

In the paper's terms, the treatment or condition label means: in vitro stimulation with specific CMV peptide epitopes to enrich CMV-specific T cells. Reading the germline V gene (reference sequence) gives CDR1 MNHNY and CDR2 SVGAGI. The CDR3, cysteine through phenylalanine, is 15 amino acids long. This entry keeps only the CDR3 DNA: 45 bases, framed from base 1. The V and J ends are trimmed by 5 bases and 4 bases, leaving 15 bases between them. As to this clonotype: Its specific antigen is unknown. It has no much larger one-base neighbor in the sample; base qualities were not kept.

The listed sequencing device is Illumina HiSeq 1500. TCRdb reanalyzed the raw reads on its own, using fastp at Q25 for trimming and MiXCR for clone calling, and kept in-frame beta chains. Each entry merges the rows of one CDR3 protein and shows their most common DNA and genes. Here the sample has 700,000 to 900,000 distinct CDR3 sequences; around 29% occur a single time. Jointly, the top ten make up around 14% of the sample. The TCR comes from a human donor in good health (CMV status not recorded). Some clones in this sample may be carry-over from other donors' samples. Recombination connected TRBV6-6 to TRBJ2-1, with a weak D call of TRBD1 (5 bases match). The input for sequencing was cultured CD8+ T cells from PBMCs, taken from culture after CMV antigen stimulation. Here the CDR3 is given as CASSPWTPTYNEQFF. The bases are TGTGCCAGCAGTCCGTGGACACCTACTTACAATGAGCAGTTCTTC.